Listed here are 15 T cell receptor beta chains from one sample, sequenced in a study of T cells in Graves' hyperthyroidism and ophthalmopathy. RNA transcripts gave rise to amplified TCR beta CDR3 regions. Primed by the HTBI set, a first-round RT-PCR was run on the TCR CDR3. In TCRdb, the multiplex PCR reads were re-called with MiXCR into one record per CDR3 protein. The sample contains nearly 600,000 distinct CDR3 sequences, 13% to 15% of which appear only once. The material sequenced was blood. These receptors all stem from a woman between 18 and 29 years old with Graves' ophthalmopathy.

This clonotype was observed a few times. This chain's CDR3 is CASSPDSGEQYF. CDR3 DNA: TGTGCCAGTAGCCCGGACAGCGGCGAGCAGTACTTC. The V gene is TRBV19, the J gene TRBJ2-7, with a possible D match to TRBD1 (6 bases). The germline V gene has CDR1 LNHDA and CDR2 SQIVND (reference sequence). Trimming left V 6 bases short and J 6 bases short, with 12 bases between. The CDR3 sequence is 12 residues long.

This clonotype has only a few counts. The chain employs TRBV7-9 and TRBJ2-7; D is possibly TRBD1 (6 bases). Trimming took off 1 base at V and 3 bases at J, with 10 bases between the two ends. Germline CDR1 and CDR2: SEHNR and FQNEAQ (reference sequence). This CDR3 spans 14 amino acids. The chain's CDR3 is CASSLGGHSYEQYF. DNA of the CDR3: TGTGCCAGCAGCTTAGGGGGACACAGCTACGAGCAGTACTTC.

The sample holds many counts of this clonotype. The chain has TRBV12-3 or TRBV12-4 and TRBJ2-7; 8 bases line up with TRBD1. Trimming at V came to 3 bases and at J to 5 bases, leaving 3 bases not matched to a gene. This CDR3 has 13 residues. CDR3 loop: CASSLWTGNEQYF. For the CDR3, the DNA is TGTGCCAGCAGTTTGTGGACAGGGAACGAGCAGTACTTC.

The chain uses TRBV10-3 and TRBJ2-6, with 7 bases matching TRBD2. J gave up 2 bases and V 7 bases, and 11 bases lay outside the gene matches. This CDR3 is 17 amino acids long. Germline lookup yields CDR1 ENHRY and CDR2 SYGVKD. CDR3 sequence: CAITGGAGVAGANVLTF. The DNA of the CDR3 is TGTGCCATCACCGGAGGGGCGGGAGTAGCTGGGGCCAACGTCCTGACTTTC.

This clonotype was seen more than once but under ten times. The rearrangement uses TRBV3-1 and TRBJ2-7, with D hard to call. Germline CDR1 is LGHDT and CDR2 is YNNKEL (reference sequence). Trimming cost V 3 bases and J 3 bases, with 9 bases left between them. The CDR3 contains 13 residues. The CDR3 protein is CASSHTGYYEQYF. The CDR3 DNA follows: TGTGCCAGCAGCCATACTGGGTACTACGAGCAGTACTTC.

This clonotype came up many times. The V gene is TRBV29-1, the J gene TRBJ2-1; weak D call: TRBD2 (6 bases). The germline CDR1 and CDR2 sequences are SQVTM and ANQGSEA. The length of the CDR3 is 17 residues. V lost 3 bases to trimming and J lost 7 bases, with 25 bases between them. CDR3 nucleotide sequence: TGCAGCGTTGAGGGACTTATTATCCTCCCCGGAGAGAATGAGCAGTTCTTC. This encodes CSVEGLIILPGENEQFF.

V usage is TRBV29-1 and J usage is TRBJ2-2; D not resolved. There are 13 residues in the CDR3. CDR1 is SQVTM and CDR2 is ANQGSEA in the germline V gene. The V end lost 2 bases, the J end lost 6 bases, and 10 bases lay between the germline ends. The CDR3 DNA is TGCAGCGTTGAACGACGGTTCTCCGGGGAGCTGTTTTTT. The encoded protein is CSVERRFSGELFF.

V gene TRBV9 combines with J gene TRBJ2-1, with 7 bases aligning to TRBD2. This CDR3 has 17 amino acids. V dropped 0 bases and J dropped 3; count of bases not matched to a gene: 9. Germline V gene lookup returns CDR1 SGDLS and CDR2 YYNGEE. The CDR3 DNA reads as TGTGCCAGCAGCGTAGCGTCTATGACTAGCCGCTACAATGAGCAGTTCTTC. Amino acids: CASSVASMTSRYNEQFF.

This clonotype was picked up many times. Written as DNA, the CDR3 is TGCAGTGCTAGAGATTTCGTGTCAGATAAAACTGAAGCTTTCTTT. It codes for CSARDFVSDKTEAFF. This chain connects TRBV20-1 to TRBJ1-1, with D unresolved. V was pared by 0 bases and J by 5 bases, with 16 bases between. Per germline, CDR1 DFQATT and CDR2 SNEGSKA (reference sequence). The CDR3 is 15 residues long.

This clonotype was found many times. The J gene is TRBJ2-7, the V gene TRBV28, with unresolved D. Trimming took 3 bases from V and 6 from J, leaving 15 bases between them. The V gene's germline CDR1 is MDHEN and CDR2 SYDVKM. The CDR3 length is 14 residues. CDR3 coding DNA: TGTGCCAGCAGTTTCCGGCTAGACCCCCTCGAGCAGTACTTC. Protein sequence: CASSFRLDPLEQYF.

Only a few counts were recorded for this clonotype. The CDR3 region is CAWSRDGPYGYTF. The CDR3 DNA reads TGTGCCTGGAGTCGGGACGGGCCCTATGGCTACACCTTC. The gene calls are TRBV30 and TRBJ1-2, with D maybe TRBD1 (5 bases). Germline CDR1 is GTSNPN and CDR2 is SVGIG (reference sequence). The CDR3 covers 13 residues. V lost 2 bases to trimming and J lost 4 bases, with 11 bases between them.

This clonotype was observed many times. The J gene is TRBJ2-5, the V gene TRBV12-3 or TRBV12-4; D not certain. The CDR3 contains 14 residues. The V and J ends lost 4 bases and 2 bases respectively, with 11 bases between them. The CDR3 loop is CASSSHFLQETQYF. Written as DNA, the CDR3 is TGTGCCAGCAGTTCCCACTTCCTACAAGAGACCCAGTACTTC.

The chain has TRBV9 and TRBJ1-1, with no clear D. In germline, CDR1 is SGDLS, CDR2 YYNGEE. V was cut by 0 bases and J by 4 bases, with 16 bases left in between. This CDR3 contains 16 residues. CDR3: CASSVVSYGSGTEAFF. CDR3 in DNA: TGTGCCAGCAGCGTAGTATCCTATGGTTCGGGCACTGAAGCTTTCTTT.

This chain joins TRBV9 and TRBJ2-7; D perhaps matches TRBD2 (6 bases). The V and J ends lost 0 bases and 5 bases respectively, with 15 bases between them. The germline CDR1 and CDR2 sequences are SGDLS and YYNGEE. The CDR3 is 15 residues long. This CDR3 is CASSVGRGPGDEQYF. As DNA, the CDR3 is TGTGCCAGCAGCGTAGGACGCGGGCCGGGGGACGAGCAGTACTTC.

In this sample, this clonotype turned up many times. The chain is built from TRBV28 and TRBJ2-7; TRBD1 matches at 8 bases. Germline CDR1 is MDHEN and CDR2 is SYDVKM. This CDR3 region has 15 residues. The J segment lost 5 bases and the V segment lost 5 bases, leaving 11 bases of the junction unmatched. The CDR3 nucleotides read TGTGCCAGCAGTCCCGCTGGACAGGGAGGAAACGAGCAGTACTTC. This codes for CASSPAGQGGNEQYF.